This TCR beta chain emerged from a study of PD-L1 blockade in urothelial cancer. Study in general: Patients with male sex and bladder-origin urothelial cancer accounted for about 85% of the roughly 30 enrolled.

As to this clone: The antigen remains unidentified.

As to time point: pretreatment peripheral blood. CDR1 is SEHNR and CDR2 is FQNEAQ in the germline V gene (reference sequence). This CDR3 spans 12 amino acids. Trimming removed 5 bases from V and 5 bases from J, with 9 bases in between. The templates were synthetic TCR analogs, and they were spiked into each PCR. TCRdb's copy holds only in-frame clones and misses some; the assay was immunoSEQ multiplex PCR. The repertoire includes fewer than 100,000 clones, around 81% of them detected once, and 5.5% to 7.5% sits in the top ten. Study conclusions and caveats: Blood clones associated with the tumor expanded more at 3 weeks in durable-benefit patients.

The chain uses TRBV7-9 and TRBJ2-5; D uncertain. This receptor was taken from a man aged 35 to 55 with urothelial cancer. Specimen: PBMCs, collected around atezolizumab (anti-PD-L1) treatment. The CDR3 sequence is CASSLESETQYF. CDR3 nucleotides: TGTGCCAGCAGCCTAGAATCGGAGACCCAGTACTTC.